This is a list of T cell receptor beta chains from one sample in a study of OX40 agonist ivuxolimab in advanced cancers. Repertoires were generated with immunoSEQ multiplex PCR, while TCRdb's copy carries only in-frame clones and drops some. The data show fewer than 75,000 clones, with around nine tenths seen just once and about 0.62% held by the top ten. The sample was CD4+ or CD8+ T cells sorted from blood, taken in a trial of the OX40 agonist ivuxolimab. The receptors stem from an adult with an advanced solid tumor such as melanoma, head and neck, liver or kidney cancer. CDR3s include the opening cysteine and the closing phenylalanine or tryptophan. The D gene is left open where the match is weak. Size is stated for part of the rows, as once, few or many counts, or as a class when the clone is expanded.

>TRBJ2-1|.|TRBV12-5|.|14
CASGLVASLNEQFF
TGTGCTAGTGGTTTGGTAGCCAGCCTTAATGAGCAGTTCTTC
>TRBJ2-3|.|TRBV15|once|14
CATSRRASTDTQYF
TGTGCCACCAGCAGGCGGGCGAGCACAGATACGCAGTATTTT
>TRBJ2-1|.|TRBV7-9|.|12
CASSQKTGKQFF
TGTGCCAGCAGCCAAAAAACAGGAAAGCAGTTCTTC
>TRBJ2-4|.|TRBV9|.|16
CASSATLSSGRNIQYF
TGTGCCAGCAGCGCGACCCTGAGTAGCGGAAGAAACATTCAGTACTTC
>TRBJ1-2|.|TRBV4-2|.|16
CASSRFSGSGNYGYTF
TGTGCCAGCAGCCGATTCTCGGGAAGCGGTAACTATGGCTACACCTTC
>TRBJ1-2|.|TRBV19|few|11
CASSASSGYTF
TGTGCCAGTAGTGCTTCTAGTGGCTACACCTTC
>TRBJ2-1|TRBD2|TRBV19|once|14
CASRGLARGHEQFF
TGTGCCAGTAGAGGACTAGCGAGGGGGCATGAGCAGTTCTTC
>TRBJ2-1|.|TRBV4-1|.|16
CASSHQDSELYNEQFF
TGCGCCAGCAGCCACCAGGACAGCGAACTCTACAATGAGCAGTTCTTC
>TRBJ2-3|TRBD2|TRBV10-3|.|13
CAIMASGANTQYF
TGTGCCATCATGGCTAGCGGAGCCAATACGCAGTATTTT
>TRBJ2-7|.|TRBV5-6|once|12
CASSSGWYEQYF
TGTGCCAGCAGCTCCGGATGGTACGAGCAGTACTTC
>TRBJ1-2|.|TRBV6-5|.|13
CASSYTGDYGYTF
TGTGCCAGCAGTTACACAGGAGACTATGGCTACACCTTC
>TRBJ2-7|TRBD2|TRBV15|.|14
CATSLGGSQYEQYF
TGTGCCACCAGCCTGGGCGGGAGCCAGTACGAGCAGTACTTC
>TRBJ2-5|.|TRBV20-1|.|10
CSVDGETQYF
TGCAGTGTGGACGGTGAGACCCAGTACTTC
>TRBJ2-3|TRBD2|TRBV5-4|.|12
CASSLEGTSGRF
TGTGCCAGCAGCCTGGAGGGGACTAGCGGGAGATTT
>TRBJ1-5|.|TRBV7-2|once|17
CASSLGRQDGSNQPQHF
TGTGCCAGCAGCTTAGGGCGGCAGGACGGTAGCAATCAGCCCCAGCATTTT
>TRBJ2-7|.|TRBV10-3|.|12
CAISESGYEQYF
TGTGCCATCAGTGAGTCTGGCTACGAGCAGTACTTC
>TRBJ2-1|.|TRBV30|once|18
CAWRLGASPSSSYNEQFF
TGTGCCTGGAGATTAGGGGCGTCCCCCTCTAGCTCCTACAATGAGCAGTTCTTC
>TRBJ2-3|.|TRBV19|.|14
CASSMVLGTDTQYF
TGTGCCAGTAGTATGGTCCTAGGTACAGATACGCAGTATTTT
>TRBJ1-6|.|TRBV27|.|18
CASSPALGSSSYNSPLHF
TGTGCCAGCAGTCCTGCCTTGGGGTCGAGCTCCTATAATTCACCCCTCCACTTT
>TRBJ1-3|.|TRBV19|few|13
CASCGFSGNTIYF
TGTGCCAGTTGTGGTTTCTCTGGAAACACCATATATTTT
>TRBJ1-2|TRBD1|TRBV7-2|.|17
CASSLALGTGNNYGYTF
TGTGCCAGCAGCTTAGCCCTCGGGACAGGAAATAACTATGGCTACACCTTC